This paragraph reports one T cell receptor beta chain. Using immunoSEQ multiplex PCR, the repertoire was profiled, and TCRdb retains in-frame clones only, with some absent. Of 50,000 to 65,000 clones listed, around 96% are singletons. The data are from a study of T cell changes during pregnancy in multiple sclerosis. Trimming at V came to 5 bases and at J to 9 bases, leaving 17 bases not matched to a gene. This CDR3 contains 17 residues. Germline-derived CDR1 and CDR2 are MNHEY and SMNVEV (reference sequence). The source was CD8+ T cells from peripheral blood mononuclear cells, collected after pregnancy. The source of this sequence is a female donor with multiple sclerosis, enrolled in a pregnancy study. The chain joins TRBV27 to TRBJ1-5; TRBD1 agrees at 9 bases. In nucleotides, the CDR3 is TGTGCCAGCAGTCCAACCCGGACAGGGGTCTCGCTGTGGCCCCAGCATTTT. Translated: CASSPTRTGVSLWPQHF.